This T cell receptor beta chain was retrieved from a study of post-analysis software for immune sequencing data. Unique molecular identifiers tagged the TCR beta cDNA libraries. One entry per CDR3 protein, called by TCRdb with MiXCR from the PCR reads. The sample includes fewer than 850,000 distinct CDR3 sequences, approximately 44% seen only once; the top ten take roughly 4.4%. CDR1 is DFQATT and CDR2 is SNEGSKA in the germline V gene (reference sequence). This CDR3 has 14 residues. V was shortened by 2 bases and J by 5 bases, with 12 bases between the two germline ends. Only one count was recorded for this clonotype. Its cognate antigen is unknown. Study observations and caveats: Under the F measure, samples that were prepared in one batch clustered strongly together. Relative to controls, patients had 4 or 5 TRBV segments at higher frequency, with TRBV5-6, TRBV5-1 and TRBV20-1 among these.

V gene TRBV20-1 combines with J gene TRBJ2-2, with D perhaps TRBD1 (6 bases). The sequencing sample was made of blood. The clonotype originates from a girl aged 5 to 17 with multiple sclerosis. The CDR3 nucleotides read TGCAGTGCTAGAAGGCAGGGGAGTACCGGGGAGCTGTTTTTT. Residues: CSARRQGSTGELFF.